This TCR beta chain was recovered during a study of cytomegalovirus exposure and HLA in healthy donors. PCR was performed using 60 Vbeta and 13 Jbeta primers. Generated by immunoSEQ multiplex PCR, the TCRdb table keeps only in-frame clones and is missing some. The data contain about 160,000 clones, around 86% of them singletons. This CDR3 is 17 amino acids long. CDR1 is MRHNA and CDR2 is SNTAGT in the germline V gene. V was pared by 6 bases and J by 0 bases, with 8 bases of the junction left unmatched. The chain carries TRBV6-4 and TRBJ1-3; 10 bases line up with TRBD1. Sequencing was performed on PBMCs. The sequence derives from a girl aged 2 to 9 in good health and CMV-seropositive. In DNA form, the CDR3 reads TGTGCCAGCAGGGGACAGGGGCCCCATCACTCTGGAAACACCATATATTTT. Amino acid sequence: CASRGQGPHHSGNTIYF.